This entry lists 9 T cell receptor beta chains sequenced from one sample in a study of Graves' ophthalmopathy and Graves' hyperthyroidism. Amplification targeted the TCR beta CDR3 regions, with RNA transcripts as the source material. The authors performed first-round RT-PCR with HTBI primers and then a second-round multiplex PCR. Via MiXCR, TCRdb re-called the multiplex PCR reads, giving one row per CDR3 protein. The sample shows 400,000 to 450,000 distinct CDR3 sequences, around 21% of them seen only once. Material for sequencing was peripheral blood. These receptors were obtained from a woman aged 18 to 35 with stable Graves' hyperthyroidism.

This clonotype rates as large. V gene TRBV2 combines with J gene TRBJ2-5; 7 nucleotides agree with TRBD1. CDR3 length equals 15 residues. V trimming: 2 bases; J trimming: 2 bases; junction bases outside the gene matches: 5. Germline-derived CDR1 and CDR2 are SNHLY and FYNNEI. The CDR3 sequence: CASSESLGQQETQYF. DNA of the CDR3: TGTGCCAGCAGTGAATCGTTGGGACAGCAAGAGACCCAGTACTTC. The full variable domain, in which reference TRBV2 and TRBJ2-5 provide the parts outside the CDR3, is EPEVTQTPSHQVTQMGQEVILRCVPISNHLYFYWYRQILGQKVEFLVSFYNNEISEKSEIFDDQFSVERPDGSNFTLKIRSTKLEDSAMYFCASSESLGQQETQYFGPGTRLLVL.

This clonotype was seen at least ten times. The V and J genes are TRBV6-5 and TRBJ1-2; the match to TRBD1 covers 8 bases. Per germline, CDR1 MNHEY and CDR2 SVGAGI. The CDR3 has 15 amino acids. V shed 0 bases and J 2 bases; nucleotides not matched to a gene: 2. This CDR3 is CASSYSRQGNYGYTF. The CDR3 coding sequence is TGTGCCAGCAGTTACTCGAGACAGGGGAACTATGGCTACACCTTC.

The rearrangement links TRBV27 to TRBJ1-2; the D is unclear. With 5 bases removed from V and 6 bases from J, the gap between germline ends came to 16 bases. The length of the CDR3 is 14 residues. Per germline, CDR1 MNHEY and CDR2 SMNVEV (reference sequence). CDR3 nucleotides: TGTGCCAGCAGTCCGACCGGGCAACCGGATGGCTACACCTTC. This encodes CASSPTGQPDGYTF.

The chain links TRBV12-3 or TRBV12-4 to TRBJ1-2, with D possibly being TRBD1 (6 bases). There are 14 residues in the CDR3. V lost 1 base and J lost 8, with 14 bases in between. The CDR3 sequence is CASSLETGRGGYTF. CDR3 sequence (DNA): TGTGCCAGCAGTTTAGAAACAGGGCGAGGCGGCTACACCTTC.

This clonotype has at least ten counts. The DNA of the CDR3 is TGTGCCAGCAGTGAAGCGCTACCGGGACAGGGAAGAGATGGCTACACCTTC. Residues: CASSEALPGQGRDGYTF. The chain recombines TRBV2 with TRBJ1-2, with 9 positions matching TRBD1. Germline CDR1 and CDR2: SNHLY and FYNNEI. The junction had 11 bases not matched to a gene; V was cut back by 0 bases and J by 6 bases. The CDR3 covers 17 residues.

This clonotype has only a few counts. The CDR3 protein is CASSQDWGGSSYEQYF. The CDR3 region has the DNA TGTGCCAGCAGCCAAGATTGGGGGGGTAGCTCCTACGAGCAGTACTTC. This sequence joins TRBV4-2 and TRBJ2-7; 7 positions match TRBD2. The germline V gene encodes CDR1 LGHNA and CDR2 YNFKEQ. The CDR3 consists of 16 residues. J was trimmed by 0 bases and V by 0 bases; bases with no gene match: 5.

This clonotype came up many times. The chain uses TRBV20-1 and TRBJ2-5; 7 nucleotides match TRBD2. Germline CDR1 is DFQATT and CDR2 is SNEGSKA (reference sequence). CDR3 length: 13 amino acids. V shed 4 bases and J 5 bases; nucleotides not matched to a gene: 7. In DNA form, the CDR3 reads TGCAGTGCTACCGGGGGGAGGAGGGAGACCCAGTACTTC. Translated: CSATGGRRETQYF.

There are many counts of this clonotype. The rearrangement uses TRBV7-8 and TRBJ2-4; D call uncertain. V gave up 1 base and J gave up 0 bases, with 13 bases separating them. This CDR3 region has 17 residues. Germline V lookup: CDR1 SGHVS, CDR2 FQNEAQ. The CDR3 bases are TGTGCCAGCAGCTTAGATGGCCGGTCCCTAGCCAAAAACATTCAGTACTTC. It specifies CASSLDGRSLAKNIQYF.

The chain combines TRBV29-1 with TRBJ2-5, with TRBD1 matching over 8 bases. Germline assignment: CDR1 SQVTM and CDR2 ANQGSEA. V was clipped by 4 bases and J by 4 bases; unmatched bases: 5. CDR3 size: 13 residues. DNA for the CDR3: TGCAGCGTTGTTCGACAGGGGAGAGAGACCCAGTACTTC. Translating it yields CSVVRQGRETQYF.